These 30 T cell receptor beta chains came from one sample sequenced in a study of blood T cell repertoires in COVID-19. The method was immunoSEQ multiplex PCR; TCRdb's version includes in-frame clones alone and lacks a portion of them. In the table there are more than 90,000 clones, roughly 83% of which are singletons. Sequencing was carried out using peripheral blood. All receptors derive from a woman aged 65 to 85 with acute or convalescent COVID-19.

The rearrangement uses TRBV7-2 and TRBJ2-7, with D perhaps matching TRBD1 (6 bases). Germline loops: CDR1 SGHTA, CDR2 FQGNSA. Trimming cost V 1 base and J 0 bases, with 7 bases left between them. The CDR3 has 14 amino acids. CDR3 nucleotides: TGTGCCAGCAGCTTAGGGGGGCTCTCCTACGAGCAGTACTTC. Residues: CASSLGGLSYEQYF.

This rearrangement joins TRBV7-9 to TRBJ1-2; 8 bases line up with TRBD1. Germline-derived CDR1 and CDR2 are SEHNR and FQNEAQ (reference sequence). The CDR3 covers 14 residues. The V and J ends lost 2 bases and 7 bases, in that order; junction bases with no gene match: 6. The chain's CDR3 is CASSLSGGWTGYTF. CDR3 nucleotides: TGTGCCAGCAGCTTATCAGGGGGCTGGACTGGCTACACCTTC. Filled out from reference TRBV7-9 and TRBJ1-2, the complete variable domain reads DTGVSQNPRHKITKRGQNVTFRCDPISEHNRLYWYRQTLGQGPEFLTYFQNEAQLEKSRLLSDRFSAERPKGSFSTLEIQRTEQGDSAMYLCASSLSGGWTGYTFGSGTRLTVV.

The chain carries TRBV5-1 and TRBJ2-2, with TRBD1 matching 7 bases. This CDR3 is built from 16 residues. Germline V CDR1 and CDR2: SGHRS, YFSETQ. The J segment lost 1 base and the V segment lost 3 bases, leaving 6 bases of the junction unmatched. This chain's CDR3 is CASSSRTGRNTGELFF. Written as DNA, the CDR3 is TGCGCCAGCAGCTCAAGGACAGGTCGGAACACCGGGGAGCTGTTTTTT.

The genes are TRBV27 and TRBJ1-2; TRBD1 is a possible D gene (6 bases). The germline gives CDR1 MNHEY, CDR2 SMNVEV (reference sequence). Trimming stripped 2 bases from V and 2 bases from J, with 12 bases between. The CDR3 has 15 amino acids. The CDR3 region is CASSLVKDRNYGYTF. CDR3 in DNA: TGTGCCAGCAGTTTAGTGAAAGACAGGAACTATGGCTACACCTTC.

The chain couples TRBV13 to TRBJ2-3; 8 nucleotides line up with TRBD2. The CDR3 loop spans 14 amino acids. Germline values: CDR1 PRHDT, CDR2 FYEKMQ (reference sequence). Trimming took 3 bases from V and 14 from J; bases not matched to a gene: 13. The CDR3 DNA is TGTGCCAGCAGCTTGGGTCGGGAGGGATCCGCATGGTATTTT. This translates into CASSLGREGSAWYF.

This chain uses TRBV19 with TRBJ2-7; 7 bases are a match to TRBD1. Trimming at V came to 4 bases and at J to 6 bases, leaving 9 bases not matched to a gene. This CDR3 contains 14 residues. Germline CDR1 LNHDA, CDR2 SQIVND (reference sequence). CDR3 protein: CASSRNKGATEQYF. CDR3 DNA: TGTGCCAGTAGTAGGAATAAGGGGGCGACCGAGCAGTACTTC. Complete variable domain (other parts from reference TRBV19 and TRBJ2-7): DGGITQSPKYLFRKEGQNVTLSCEQNLNHDAMYWYRQDPGQGLRLIYYSQIVNDFQKGDIAEGYSVSREKKESFPLTVTSAQKNPTAFYLCASSRNKGATEQYFGPGTRLTVT.

This sequence joins TRBV3-1 (or the pseudogene TRBV3-2) and TRBJ1-5; 8 bases map to TRBD1. V was clipped by 4 bases and J by 3 bases; unmatched bases: 5. The CDR3 runs 15 residues. Per germline, CDR1 LGHDT and CDR2 YNNKEL (reference sequence). The CDR3 loop reads CASSLGTGLNQPQHF. The CDR3 DNA reads TGTGCCAGCAGCCTTGGGACAGGCCTCAATCAGCCCCAGCATTTT.

The chain has TRBV29-1 and TRBJ2-5, with D maybe TRBD2 (6 bases). In germline, CDR1 is SQVTM, CDR2 ANQGSEA. The CDR3 runs to 14 residues. V was shortened by 0 bases and J by 1 base, with 9 bases between the two germline ends. Written as DNA, the CDR3 is TGCAGCGTTGAAGATTGGAGGGTCCAAGAGACCCAGTACTTC. It specifies CSVEDWRVQETQYF. Based on the CDR3 plus reference TRBV29-1 and TRBJ2-5, the full variable domain is SAVISQKPSRDICQRGTSLTIQCQVDSQVTMMFWYRQQPGQSLTLIATANQGSEATYESGFVIDKFPISRPNLTFSTLTVSNMSPEDSSIYLCSVEDWRVQETQYFGPGTRLLVL.

The V call is TRBV10-3, the J call TRBJ1-1; D gene uncertain. Deletions cut 3 bases from V and 1 base from J, with 12 bases between. This CDR3 is built from 15 residues. CDR1 and CDR2 (germline): ENHRY, SYGVKD. The CDR3 sequence: CAISDGMGWNTEAFF. The CDR3 DNA reads TGTGCCATCAGTGACGGAATGGGCTGGAACACTGAAGCTTTCTTT.

The chain joins TRBV7-8 to TRBJ2-7; tentative D call: TRBD2 (6 bases). Per the germline V gene, CDR1 is SGHVS and CDR2 is FQNEAQ. V lost 5 bases to trimming and J lost 0 bases, with 11 bases between them. This CDR3 region has 14 residues. The CDR3 nucleotides are TGTGCCAGCAGCAGGCACGGGAGCTCCTACGAGCAGTACTTC. Translated, it gives CASSRHGSSYEQYF.

This clone was counted a single time. The gene calls are TRBV19 and TRBJ1-5; TRBD1 aligns across 7 bases. V lost 5 bases and J lost 0; bases outside the gene matches: 4. The germline V gene encodes CDR1 LNHDA and CDR2 SQIVND (reference sequence). This CDR3 comprises 15 residues. The CDR3 coding sequence is TGTGCCAGTAGTGTCCAGGGGGATAGCAATCAGCCCCAGCATTTT. Translation: CASSVQGDSNQPQHF.

The chain links TRBV19 to TRBJ1-2, with 8 positions matching TRBD1. Germline V gives CDR1 LNHDA, CDR2 SQIVND (reference sequence). The CDR3 consists of 16 residues. The V and J ends lost 5 bases and 2 bases, in that order; junction bases with no gene match: 10. The CDR3 reads CASSPSPGGGNYGYTF. In DNA, the CDR3 is TGTGCCAGTAGTCCTTCTCCAGGGGGCGGCAACTATGGCTACACCTTC. Variable domain in full (rest from reference TRBV19 and TRBJ1-2): DGGITQSPKYLFRKEGQNVTLSCEQNLNHDAMYWYRQDPGQGLRLIYYSQIVNDFQKGDIAEGYSVSREKKESFPLTVTSAQKNPTAFYLCASSPSPGGGNYGYTFGSGTRLTVV.

In this sample, this clone turned up a few times. The chain employs TRBV28 and TRBJ2-5; TRBD2 matches at 14 bases. Germline CDR1 reads MDHEN; CDR2 reads SYDVKM. The CDR3 runs to 18 residues. The J segment lost 1 base and the V segment lost 6 bases, leaving 10 bases of the junction unmatched. CDR3 sequence: CASSPGLAGASAQETQYF. In DNA form, the CDR3 reads TGTGCCAGCAGCCCGGGACTAGCGGGAGCGAGTGCCCAAGAGACCCAGTACTTC.

The CDR3 here is CASSPQGSPGNTIYF. CDR3 sequence (DNA): TGTGCCAGCAGTCCTCAGGGTAGCCCTGGAAACACCATATATTTT. The chain recombines TRBV6-5 with TRBJ1-3; possibly TRBD1 for D (5 bases). V lost 5 bases, J lost 2 bases, and 13 bases lay in between. Per germline, CDR1 MNHEY and CDR2 SVGAGI. This CDR3 contains 15 residues.

V and J are TRBV19 and TRBJ1-4; 7 bases line up with TRBD1. This CDR3 region has 14 residues. Per the germline V gene, CDR1 is LNHDA and CDR2 is SQIVND (reference sequence). V dropped 4 bases and J dropped 8; count of bases not matched to a gene: 7. This chain's CDR3 is CASSKGQVGEKLFF. CDR3 in DNA: TGTGCCAGTAGTAAAGGACAGGTGGGCGAAAAACTGTTTTTT.

This chain's CDR3 is CASSADRGAPNSPLHF. The CDR3 region has the DNA TGTGCCAGCAGTGCCGATCGAGGAGCACCTAATTCACCCCTCCACTTT. The chain couples TRBV6-4 to TRBJ1-6; no firm D call. Deletions cut 4 bases from V and 6 bases from J, with 16 bases between. CDR3 length: 16 residues. Germline V gene data show CDR1 as MRHNA and CDR2 as SNTAGT.

The chain links TRBV6-1 to TRBJ2-1; a possible D gene is TRBD2 (5 bases). Germline CDR1 reads MNHNS; CDR2 reads SASEGT. The CDR3 is made up of 18 amino acids. V was shortened by 2 bases and J by 5 bases, with 22 bases between the two germline ends. The CDR3 here is CASSEKGVGKVSDNEQFF. The CDR3 DNA is TGTGCCAGCAGTGAAAAGGGAGTCGGGAAAGTTTCTGACAATGAGCAGTTCTTC.

The genes are TRBV7-9 and TRBJ2-2; maybe TRBD2 (5 bases). Germline lookup yields CDR1 SEHNR and CDR2 FQNEAQ (reference sequence). This CDR3 comprises 16 residues. The V end was cut by 2 bases, the J end by 0 bases, with 10 bases between. For the CDR3, the DNA is TGTGCCAGCAGCTTACCTACGGGGACGAACACCGGGGAGCTGTTTTTT. Translation gives CASSLPTGTNTGELFF.

The chain combines TRBV11-3 with TRBJ1-2; 7 bases fit TRBD1. There are 15 residues in the CDR3. V gave up 5 bases and J gave up 5 bases; unmatched junction bases: 11. Germline loops: CDR1 SGHNT, CDR2 YENEEA. CDR3 residues: CASSAPTGIGYGYTF. CDR3 nucleotide sequence: TGTGCCAGCAGCGCCCCGACAGGGATCGGTTATGGCTACACCTTC.

The chain has TRBV5-6 and TRBJ2-7; D not resolved. V shed 4 bases and J shed 3 bases, with 14 bases lying between them. Germline V gene data show CDR1 as SGHDT and CDR2 as YYEEEE. The CDR3 is 14 residues long. The CDR3 DNA reads as TGTGCCAGCAGCCCGCGGCCAGACCACTACGAGCAGTACTTC. Amino acids: CASSPRPDHYEQYF.

The chain combines TRBV4-2 with TRBJ2-7; 14 positions match TRBD2. The CDR3 runs 16 residues. Trimming at V came to 0 bases and at J to 8 bases, leaving 6 bases not matched to a gene. Germline loops: CDR1 LGHNA, CDR2 YNFKEQ. CDR3 loop: CASSQDGTSGSIKQYF. CDR3 nucleotide sequence: TGTGCCAGCAGCCAAGATGGGACTAGCGGGAGTATAAAGCAGTACTTC.

The chain uses TRBV18 and TRBJ1-1; D is ambiguous. CDR1 is KGHSH and CDR2 is LQKENI in the germline V gene. The CDR3 is made up of 13 amino acids. The V end was cut by 5 bases, the J end by 6 bases, with 13 bases between. The CDR3 sequence: CASSMGGGPEAFF. Here the CDR3 DNA reads TGTGCCAGCTCAATGGGCGGAGGCCCTGAAGCTTTCTTT. The full variable domain, rest sourced from reference TRBV18 and TRBJ1-1, is NAGVMQNPRHLVRRRGQEARLRCSPMKGHSHVYWYRQLPEEGLKFMVYLQKENIIDESGMPKERFSAEFPKEGPSILRIQQVVRGDSAAYFCASSMGGGPEAFFGQGTRLTVV.

The chain has TRBV28 and TRBJ2-5; maybe TRBD2 (6 bases). From germline, CDR1 is MDHEN and CDR2 SYDVKM. V lost 6 bases and J lost 1, with 12 bases in between. This CDR3 comprises 14 residues. CDR3 in amino acids: CASSPISGQETQYF. CDR3 sequence (DNA): TGTGCCAGCAGCCCTATTAGCGGCCAAGAGACCCAGTACTTC. Variable domain in full (rest from reference TRBV28 and TRBJ2-5): DVKVTQSSRYLVKRTGEKVFLECVQDMDHENMFWYRQDPGLGLRLIYFSYDVKMKEKGDIPEGYSVSREKKERFSLILESASTNQTSMYLCASSPISGQETQYFGPGTRLLVL.

This clone was seen more than once but under ten times. V and J are TRBV6-5 and TRBJ1-6; 12 bases fit TRBD1. Per the germline V gene, CDR1 is MNHEY and CDR2 is SVGAGI. V shed 5 bases, J shed 13 bases, and the junction held 6 bases outside the gene matches. The CDR3 has 14 residues. The CDR3 spells CASSLGQGAIPLHF. Here the CDR3 DNA reads TGTGCCAGCAGTCTGGGACAGGGGGCGATCCCCCTCCACTTT.

The J gene is TRBJ1-2, the V gene TRBV5-6; maybe TRBD1 (6 bases). Trimming stripped 2 bases from V and 8 bases from J, with 19 bases between. The CDR3 length is 15 residues. Germline V gene sequence: CDR1 SGHDT, CDR2 YYEEEE. In nucleotides, the CDR3 is TGTGCCAGCAGCTTTTACAGGGAGGGGGGATACGGCTACACCTTC. This gives the protein CASSFYREGGYGYTF.

The rearrangement links TRBV6-6 to TRBJ2-7; 7 bases line up with TRBD1. Germline-derived CDR1 and CDR2 are MNHNY and SVGAGI (reference sequence). This CDR3 spans 14 amino acids. Trimming cost V 0 bases and J 2 bases; bases outside gene matches: 1. In DNA, the CDR3 is TGTGCCAGCAGTTACTCGGGGACAGCCTACGAGCAGTACTTC. Translation: CASSYSGTAYEQYF.

The chain employs TRBV2 and TRBJ2-5; TRBD2 matches at 11 bases. The CDR3 contains 16 residues. The germline V gene encodes CDR1 SNHLY and CDR2 FYNNEI. J lost 4 bases, V lost 8 bases, and 12 bases had no gene match. In DNA form, the CDR3 reads TGTGCCAGCCTCTCCCCCCCTAGCGGGAGGTTAGAGACCCAGTACTTC. Translation gives CASLSPPSGRLETQYF. The variable domain in full, completed from reference TRBV2 and TRBJ2-5, reads EPEVTQTPSHQVTQMGQEVILRCVPISNHLYFYWYRQILGQKVEFLVSFYNNEISEKSEIFDDQFSVERPDGSNFTLKIRSTKLEDSAMYFCASLSPPSGRLETQYFGPGTRLLVL.

The rearrangement links TRBV7-3 to TRBJ2-3; no definite D call. Germline CDR1 SGHTA, CDR2 FQGTGA. This CDR3 contains 20 residues. Between the trimmed V and J ends, which lost 2 bases and 1 base, there was a span of 25 bases. CDR3 loop: CASSLPSPNSPSSRTDTQYF. The CDR3 DNA follows: TGTGCCAGCAGCTTACCGTCTCCTAATTCTCCATCGTCCCGCACAGATACGCAGTATTTT.

This chain connects TRBV5-6 to TRBJ1-5; 12 bases are a match to TRBD1. V shed 4 bases, J shed 6 bases, and the junction held 11 bases outside the gene matches. CDR3 length: 17 amino acids. The V gene's germline CDR1 is SGHDT and CDR2 YYEEEE. The CDR3, as DNA: TGTGCCAGCAGCCTAGGGTCCGGGACAGGGGGCACTCAGCCCCAGCATTTT. Translated: CASSLGSGTGGTQPQHF.

The rearrangement uses TRBV3-1 (or the pseudogene TRBV3-2) and TRBJ2-1; 9 bases line up with TRBD2. V lost 8 bases and J lost 10; bases outside the gene matches: 6. In germline, CDR1 is LGHDT, CDR2 YNNKEL (reference sequence). This CDR3 is built from 12 residues. CDR3 nucleotides: TGTGCCAGCCGCGGGAGGGCCCGGGAGCAGTTCTTC. Residues: CASRGRAREQFF.